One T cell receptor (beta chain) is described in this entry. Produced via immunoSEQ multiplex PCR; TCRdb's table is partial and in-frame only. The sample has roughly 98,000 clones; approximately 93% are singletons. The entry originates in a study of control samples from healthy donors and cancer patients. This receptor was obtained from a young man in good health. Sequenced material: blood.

For the CDR3, the DNA is TGTGCCAGCAGTGCGGCTAGCGGGGGGTCCAAAGGATACGAGCAGTACTTC. It translates to CASSAASGGSKGYEQYF. This chain links TRBV6-1 with TRBJ2-7; the match to TRBD2 covers 11 bases. Losses at the gene ends were 4 bases for V and 4 bases for J; bases not matched to a gene: 12. Germline V gives CDR1 MNHNS, CDR2 SASEGT. The CDR3 has 17 amino acids.